Only a few counts were recorded for the clone carrying this T cell receptor beta chain. Germline and junction disagree at one end, which may indicate a read error. The source of the sample is a study of T-cell reconstitution after alpha-beta-depleted transplantation in children. Unique molecular identifiers tagged the TCRbeta library. From the PCR reads, TCRdb called clonotypes with MiXCR, one entry per CDR3 protein. The repertoire holds over 100,000 distinct CDR3 sequences, under 7% seen once, with 6.1% in the top ten. The sample here was PBMCs, mostly from graft donor cells, taken 60 days after TCRalphabeta/CD19-depleted stem cell transplant. The clonotype originates from a female patient between 2 and 10 years old who had a stem cell transplant for Fanconi anemia, so the T cells may come from the graft donor.

CDR3 amino acids: CASSPPGGGRAYEQYF. The CDR3, as DNA: TGTGCCAGCAGCCCACCCGGCGGGGGACGCGCGTACGAGCAGTATTTC. This chain joins TRBV13 and TRBJ2-7, with 7 bases lining up with TRBD2. Germline CDR1 and CDR2: PRHDT and FYEKMQ (reference sequence). There are 16 residues in the CDR3.